The 18 T cell receptor beta chains below come from one sample, sequenced in a study of blood T cell repertoires in COVID-19. The table came from immunoSEQ multiplex PCR; TCRdb's copy has only in-frame clones and leaves some out. The repertoire consists of 55,000 to 75,000 clones, with around 80% occurring once and the leading ten covering 15% to 19%. The sequenced material came from peripheral blood. These receptors came from a man older than 75 with acute or convalescent COVID-19.

This rearrangement joins TRBV7-8 to TRBJ2-2; TRBD1 matches 8 bases. The CDR3 length is 14 residues. V shed 3 bases and J 6 bases; nucleotides not matched to a gene: 3. From germline, CDR1 is SGHVS and CDR2 FQNEAQ. The CDR3 here is CASSLTGVPGELFF. The DNA for the CDR3 is TGTGCCAGCAGCTTGACAGGGGTCCCCGGGGAGCTGTTTTTT.

CDR3: CASRLAGLTDTQYF. In nucleotides, the CDR3 is TGTGCCAGCCGACTAGCGGGCCTCACAGATACGCAGTATTTT. The J gene is TRBJ2-3, the V gene TRBV19, with TRBD2 matching over 10 bases. CDR1 LNHDA and CDR2 SQIVND come from the germline V gene (reference sequence). The CDR3 is made up of 14 amino acids. The J segment lost 2 bases and the V segment lost 9 bases, leaving 5 bases of the junction unmatched.

This clone appeared many times. The J gene is TRBJ2-5, the V gene TRBV11-3; D perhaps matches TRBD2 (5 bases). Trimming cost V 6 bases and J 5 bases, with 7 bases left between them. The V gene's germline CDR1 is SGHNT and CDR2 YENEEA. The CDR3 is 11 residues long. Here the CDR3 reads CASSRGETQYF. In DNA form, the CDR3 reads TGTGCCAGCAGTAGAGGGGAGACCCAGTACTTC.

This chain's CDR3 is CASSYSTSTDTQYF. For the CDR3, the DNA is TGTGCCAGCTCGTACAGCACTAGCACAGATACGCAGTATTTT. The chain uses TRBV18 and TRBJ2-3; D remains ambiguous. This CDR3 contains 14 residues. Germline-derived CDR1 and CDR2 are KGHSH and LQKENI. Trimming cost V 6 bases and J 0 bases, with 10 bases left between them. The full variable domain, its missing parts supplied by reference TRBV18 and TRBJ2-3, is NAGVMQNPRHLVRRRGQEARLRCSPMKGHSHVYWYRQLPEEGLKFMVYLQKENIIDESGMPKERFSAEFPKEGPSILRIQQVVRGDSAAYFCASSYSTSTDTQYFGPGTRLTVL.

The V call is TRBV6-5, the J call TRBJ2-3, with D tentatively TRBD2 (5 bases). From germline, CDR1 is MNHEY and CDR2 SVGAGI. The CDR3 is 11 amino acids. Trimming left V 8 bases short and J 6 bases short, with 9 bases between. This CDR3 is CASPRRDTQYF. The CDR3 bases are TGTGCCAGCCCGAGGAGGGATACGCAGTATTTT.

The rearrangement uses TRBV18 and TRBJ2-5; TRBD2 matches at 10 bases. The CDR3 is made up of 15 amino acids. Germline CDR1 KGHSH, CDR2 LQKENI. Germline trimming cut 3 bases from V and 3 bases from J; bases unmatched to any gene: 4. CDR3 in DNA: TGTGCCAGCTCACCCCTAGCGGGAGCTAAAGAGACCCAGTACTTC. Translated, it gives CASSPLAGAKETQYF.

The CDR3 loop reads CASSVSGFSEAFF. The CDR3 DNA reads as TGTGCCAGCAGTGTTTCCGGTTTCTCTGAAGCTTTCTTT. This sequence joins TRBV9 and TRBJ1-1; D is ambiguous. CDR3 length: 13 residues. Germline lookup yields CDR1 SGDLS and CDR2 YYNGEE. V lost 5 bases, J lost 6 bases, and 14 bases lay in between.

The chain uses TRBV18 and TRBJ2-5; 8 bases map to TRBD1. The V segment lost 2 bases and the J segment 4 bases; nucleotides outside the gene matches: 9. CDR1 KGHSH and CDR2 LQKENI come from the germline V gene. CDR3 length: 16 amino acids. The DNA for the CDR3 is TGTGCCAGCTCACCAACCTACACCGGGACAGGAGAGACCCAGTACTTC. Its translation is CASSPTYTGTGETQYF.

The chain is built from TRBV5-5 and TRBJ2-3, with TRBD2 identical over 9 bases. CDR1 SGHKS and CDR2 YYEKEE come from the germline V gene (reference sequence). V was clipped by 1 base and J by 6 bases; unmatched bases: 9. The CDR3 extends over 16 amino acids. The chain's CDR3 is CASSLYGSGGVDTQYF. CDR3 DNA sequence: TGTGCCAGCAGCTTGTATGGTAGCGGGGGTGTGGATACGCAGTATTTT.

CDR3 sequence reads: CASSTRQVASQAFF. The CDR3 DNA reads TGTGCCAGCAGCACTAGACAGGTCGCTAGCCAAGCTTTCTTT. The rearrangement joins TRBV5-4 to TRBJ1-1, with a tentative D call TRBD1 (6 bases). Germline V gives CDR1 SGHNT, CDR2 YYREEE (reference sequence). V was shortened by 4 bases and J by 9 bases, with 19 bases between the two germline ends. The CDR3 loop spans 14 amino acids.

This chain uses TRBV4-1 with TRBJ2-1, with 10 nucleotides matching TRBD2. From germline, CDR1 is MGHRA and CDR2 YSYEKL. CDR3 length equals 12 residues. V shed 5 bases, J shed 10 bases, and the junction held 2 bases outside the gene matches. The CDR3 sequence is CASSYSGREQFF. The CDR3 region has the DNA TGCGCCAGCAGCTATAGCGGGAGGGAGCAGTTCTTC.

This rearrangement joins TRBV7-9 to TRBJ2-2, with D tentatively TRBD1 (5 bases). The V and J ends lost 2 bases and 2 bases respectively, with 15 bases between them. The CDR3 extends over 17 amino acids. Germline V lookup: CDR1 SEHNR, CDR2 FQNEAQ (reference sequence). CDR3 nucleotide sequence: TGTGCCAGCAGCTTACGGGTTTGGGGCTCCAACACCGGGGAGCTGTTTTTT. It specifies CASSLRVWGSNTGELFF.

The chain combines TRBV7-9 with TRBJ2-7; 9 bases align to TRBD2. CDR3 length: 17 amino acids. V was clipped by 4 bases and J by 3 bases; unmatched bases: 13. Germline values: CDR1 SEHNR, CDR2 FQNEAQ (reference sequence). The CDR3 DNA sequence: TGTGCCAGCAGCTCCTTTCCTAGGGGAGCGGGGGGCTACGAGCAGTACTTC. Protein: CASSSFPRGAGGYEQYF.

The chain links TRBV6-5 to TRBJ2-5; D is possibly TRBD1 (5 bases). The CDR3 has 14 residues. CDR1 is MNHEY and CDR2 is SVGAGI in the germline V gene. Deletions cut 10 bases from V and 5 bases from J, with 20 bases between. The CDR3 DNA reads TGTGCCACCCTTCCCTCCACAGGCACCGAGACCCAGTACTTC. Amino acids: CATLPSTGTETQYF.

This chain connects TRBV7-2 to TRBJ1-4; D is ambiguous. Germline V gene lookup returns CDR1 SGHTA and CDR2 FQGNSA. V lost 5 bases and J 0 bases, leaving 7 bases between the germline ends. This CDR3 contains 14 residues. The CDR3 reads CASSPSATNEKLFF. CDR3 bases: TGTGCCAGCAGCCCCTCTGCAACTAATGAAAAACTGTTTTTT.

The rearrangement uses TRBV2 and TRBJ2-7, with D perhaps matching TRBD1 (6 bases). Deletions cut 3 bases from V and 7 bases from J, with 13 bases between. This CDR3 is 13 amino acids long. The germline CDR1 and CDR2 sequences are SNHLY and FYNNEI. Here the CDR3 DNA reads TGTGCCAGCAGTGAGGGACATGGTGGGGAGCAGTACTTC. This sequence encodes CASSEGHGGEQYF.

The chain links TRBV6-5 to TRBJ2-5, with TRBD2 as a possible D gene (7 bases). CDR3 length equals 15 residues. The V gene's germline CDR1 is MNHEY and CDR2 SVGAGI. V lost 6 bases and J lost 5, with 19 bases in between. The CDR3 here is CASSSLGGAIETQYF. Here the CDR3 DNA reads TGTGCCAGCAGCTCCCTAGGGGGGGCCATTGAGACCCAGTACTTC.

The genes are TRBV19 and TRBJ1-5; 11 bases match TRBD1. The J segment lost 6 bases and the V segment lost 6 bases, leaving 7 bases of the junction unmatched. Germline-derived CDR1 and CDR2 are LNHDA and SQIVND (reference sequence). CDR3 length equals 15 residues. The CDR3 DNA sequence: TGTGCCAGTAGGTTCCGGGACAGGGGGGCTCAGCCCCAGCATTTT. Translating it yields CASRFRDRGAQPQHF.